These 23 T cell receptor beta chains came from one sample sequenced in a study of cytomegalovirus exposure and HLA in healthy donors. It was with 60 Vbeta and 13 Jbeta primers that the PCR ran. Libraries were prepared by immunoSEQ multiplex PCR; TCRdb keeps only in-frame clonotypes and omits some of them. The sample contains fewer than 250,000 clones, 70% to 75% of which appear only once. Sequencing input: PBMCs. These receptors all come from a woman under 40 in good health and CMV-seropositive.

J is TRBJ1-5 and V is TRBV27; 9 bases match TRBD1. V shed 7 bases and J 2 bases; nucleotides not matched to a gene: 9. Germline V gene lookup returns CDR1 MNHEY and CDR2 SMNVEV (reference sequence). CDR3 length: 16 residues. The CDR3 DNA reads as TGTGCCAGCATGGTGACAGGGGGTTACGGCAATCAGCCCCAGCATTTT. Its protein is CASMVTGGYGNQPQHF.

V gene TRBV9 combines with J gene TRBJ2-4; weak D call: TRBD2 (5 bases). Germline CDR1 SGDLS, CDR2 YYNGEE. The CDR3 runs to 14 residues. The ends were cut back, 6 bases at V and 0 bases at J, with 10 bases in the middle. The CDR3 bases are TGTGCCAGCAACGTTGGACTAGCCAAAAACATTCAGTACTTC. This encodes CASNVGLAKNIQYF.

V gene TRBV9 combines with J gene TRBJ2-1, with TRBD2 as a possible D gene (6 bases). The CDR3 has 18 amino acids. Trimming took off 0 bases at V and 0 bases at J, with 16 bases between the two ends. Germline lookup yields CDR1 SGDLS and CDR2 YYNGEE. CDR3 amino acids: CASSVGPGGTVSYNEQFF. The CDR3 DNA reads TGTGCCAGCAGCGTAGGCCCTGGCGGGACCGTCTCCTACAATGAGCAGTTCTTC.

The gene calls are TRBV18 and TRBJ2-7, with D possibly matching TRBD1 (5 bases). Deletions cut 4 bases from V and 0 bases from J, with 16 bases between. The CDR3 spans 16 residues. Germline V CDR1 and CDR2: KGHSH, LQKENI. CDR3 nucleotide sequence: TGTGCCAGCTCACAGGAAACAGGCTATAGCTCCTACGAGCAGTACTTC. It specifies CASSQETGYSSYEQYF.

The chain recombines TRBV28 with TRBJ2-7; 7 bases map to TRBD1. V was clipped by 3 bases and J by 4 bases; unmatched bases: 9. This CDR3 contains 15 residues. Per the germline V gene, CDR1 is MDHEN and CDR2 is SYDVKM. CDR3 DNA: TGTGCCAGCAGTTTTCCTCGAGGGGGCCCTTACGAGCAGTACTTC. This gives the protein CASSFPRGGPYEQYF.

This clone occurred a few times. This sequence joins TRBV23-1 and TRBJ2-3; D may be TRBD1 (6 bases). TRBV23-1 is an ORF, and what it does is uncertain. Trimming removed 4 bases at V and 4 bases at J, with 27 bases between. This CDR3 is built from 19 residues. The CDR3, as DNA: TGCGCCAGCAGTCTCAAAAGGGGCCTGTCAGGGGATTTTGCAGATACGCAGTATTTT. Translation: CASSLKRGLSGDFADTQYF.

This clone was seen a handful of times. The rearrangement uses TRBV5-1 and TRBJ2-7; 12 bases fit TRBD1. Germline values: CDR1 SGHRS, CDR2 YFSETQ. This CDR3 comprises 15 residues. With V trimmed by 4 bases and J by 6 bases, 8 bases remained unmatched. CDR3 sequence (DNA): TGCGCCAGCAGCCCTAGAAGGGACAGGGGGCGCGAGCAGTACTTC. Translation gives CASSPRRDRGREQYF.

The V and J genes are TRBV5-4 and TRBJ2-3; D not certain. Germline CDR1 is SGHNT and CDR2 is YYREEE (reference sequence). This CDR3 is built from 13 residues. The V end lost 4 bases, the J end lost 6 bases, and 12 bases lay between the germline ends. The CDR3, as DNA: TGTGCCAGCAGCCGTACAGCCTCCGATACGCAGTATTTT. This sequence encodes CASSRTASDTQYF.

This clone was observed a single time. This chain uses TRBV6-5 with TRBJ2-1, with TRBD1 matching 10 bases. The CDR3 contains 14 residues. V trimming: 6 bases; J trimming: 7 bases; junction bases outside the gene matches: 6. CDR1 is MNHEY, CDR2 SVGAGI, per germline. The CDR3, as DNA: TGTGCCAGCAGATGGACAGGGGGTAGTAATGAGCAGTTCTTC. It is translated as CASRWTGGSNEQFF.

This chain links TRBV29-1 with TRBJ2-7; D is unclear. Trimming stripped 3 bases from V and 3 bases from J, with 6 bases between. The CDR3 sequence is 11 residues long. Looked up from germline, CDR1 is SQVTM and CDR2 is ANQGSEA. The CDR3 DNA is TGCAGCGTTGAGACGGGCTACGAGCAGTACTTC. Its translation: CSVETGYEQYF.

This clone showed up just a few times. V and J are TRBV15 and TRBJ2-5, with 9 bases fitting TRBD1. CDR1 and CDR2 from the germline V gene are LNHNV and YYDKDF (reference sequence). This CDR3 spans 16 amino acids. The V and J ends lost 3 bases and 1 base, in that order; junction bases with no gene match: 6. The DNA for the CDR3 is TGTGCCACCAGCAGTGGGACAGGGTCCTTCCAAGAGACCCAGTACTTC. Its protein product is CATSSGTGSFQETQYF.

This clone was counted a single time. CDR3: CASSMGQGTKGTEAFF. The CDR3 nucleotides read TGTGCCAGTAGTATGGGACAGGGAACTAAAGGCACTGAAGCTTTCTTT. This chain links TRBV19 with TRBJ1-1, with 9 bases matching TRBD1. There are 16 residues in the CDR3. The V segment lost 3 bases and the J segment 4 bases; nucleotides outside the gene matches: 9. In germline, CDR1 is LNHDA, CDR2 SQIVND (reference sequence).

As concerns this clone: Compared with germline, one end of the junction differs, possibly owing to a read error. The V call is TRBV7-9, the J call TRBJ2-6; tentatively, D is TRBD2 (6 bases). The germline V gene has CDR1 SEHNR and CDR2 FQNEAQ (reference sequence). The CDR3 length is 18 residues. The CDR3 is CSSSLVGGYPSGANVLTF. The CDR3 DNA reads TGTTCCAGCAGCTTAGTTGGGGGGTACCCCTCTGGGGCCAACGTCCTGACTTTC.

In its sample, this clone was seen a few times. The chain employs TRBV28 and TRBJ2-5; perhaps TRBD2 as D (6 bases). Trimming took off 4 bases at V and 3 bases at J, with 21 bases between the two ends. The CDR3 has 17 residues. The germline V gene has CDR1 MDHEN and CDR2 SYDVKM. DNA for the CDR3: TGTGCCAGCAGTTCTCCTGGCGGCTCCCGCGGGAAAGAGACCCAGTACTTC. This gives the protein CASSSPGGSRGKETQYF.

This chain uses TRBV18 with TRBJ2-7, with TRBD1 matching 11 bases. The CDR3 is made up of 14 amino acids. Germline CDR1 is KGHSH and CDR2 is LQKENI. J was trimmed by 3 bases and V by 5 bases; bases with no gene match: 3. CDR3 bases: TGTGCCAGCTCAGCAGGGACAGGGGGCTACGAGCAGTACTTC. Its protein product is CASSAGTGGYEQYF. The full variable domain, completed using reference TRBV18 and TRBJ2-7, is NAGVMQNPRHLVRRRGQEARLRCSPMKGHSHVYWYRQLPEEGLKFMVYLQKENIIDESGMPKERFSAEFPKEGPSILRIQQVVRGDSAAYFCASSAGTGGYEQYFGPGTRLTVT.

The chain joins TRBV27 to TRBJ1-1; perhaps TRBD1 as D (6 bases). The CDR3 has 14 amino acids. Trimming took 6 bases from V and 9 from J, leaving 20 bases between them. Germline V lookup: CDR1 MNHEY, CDR2 SMNVEV (reference sequence). This CDR3 reads CASSGRGGPAKAFF. The CDR3 DNA is TGTGCCAGCAGCGGGAGGGGGGGGCCGGCCAAAGCTTTCTTT.

This clone was counted a single time. The chain has TRBV5-8 and TRBJ1-1; D ambiguous. V lost 2 bases, J lost 7 bases, and 9 bases lay in between. There are 12 residues in the CDR3. The germline CDR1 and CDR2 sequences are SGHTS and YDEGEE. The DNA of the CDR3 is TGTGCCAGCAGCTTTCTCACTGGTGAAGCTTTCTTT. Its protein product is CASSFLTGEAFF.

As for this clone: Its ends do not fully match the called genes, so a read error is possible. The V call is TRBV9, the J call TRBJ2-7; tentatively, D is TRBD1 (6 bases). Germline CDR1 and CDR2: SGDLS and YYNGEE. The CDR3 loop spans 16 amino acids. CDR3 amino acids: CASSVGGRVGSYEQHF. For the CDR3, the DNA is TGTGCCAGCAGCGTAGGGGGGCGGGTAGGTTCCTACGAGCAGCACTTC. The full variable domain, in which reference TRBV9 and TRBJ2-7 provide the parts outside the CDR3, is DSGVTQTPKHLITATGQRVTLRCSPRSGDLSVYWYQQSLDQGLQFLIQYYNGEERAKGNILERFSAQQFPDLHSELNLSSLELGDSALYFCASSVGGRVGSYEQHFGPGTRLTVT.

This chain joins TRBV5-4 and TRBJ2-5; TRBD1 aligns across 9 bases. The germline gives CDR1 SGHNT, CDR2 YYREEE (reference sequence). This CDR3 has 14 residues. The J segment lost 5 bases and the V segment lost 3 bases, leaving 5 bases of the junction unmatched. The CDR3 is CASSSTGGEETQYF. CDR3 sequence (DNA): TGTGCCAGCAGCTCTACAGGGGGCGAGGAGACCCAGTACTTC.

The chain joins TRBV28 to TRBJ2-7, with 7 bases aligning to TRBD1. The CDR3 sequence is 15 residues long. Germline-derived CDR1 and CDR2 are MDHEN and SYDVKM. V lost 6 bases, J lost 5 bases, and 13 bases stayed unmatched. CDR3 sequence: CASRAGQVPPDEQYF. The DNA of the CDR3 is TGTGCCAGCAGAGCTGGACAGGTCCCGCCCGACGAGCAGTACTTC.

This chain uses TRBV5-8 with TRBJ2-5; D gene ambiguous. The J call may be wrong; the DNA end is better matched by TRBJ2-7. The germline V gene encodes CDR1 SGHTS and CDR2 YDEGEE. The CDR3 consists of 11 residues. CDR3 nucleotide sequence: TGTGCCAGCAGCTTGCGGTACGAGCAGTACTTC. It is translated as CASSLRYEQYF.

This chain uses TRBV28 with TRBJ1-1, with no clear D. Between the trimmed V and J ends, which lost 3 bases and 0 bases, there was a span of 5 bases. The CDR3 covers 13 residues. Germline V gene lookup returns CDR1 MDHEN and CDR2 SYDVKM. The CDR3 protein is CASSFVMNTEAFF. The CDR3, as DNA: TGTGCCAGCAGTTTCGTTATGAACACTGAAGCTTTCTTT. The complete variable domain, with remaining parts taken from reference TRBV28 and TRBJ1-1, reads DVKVTQSSRYLVKRTGEKVFLECVQDMDHENMFWYRQDPGLGLRLIYFSYDVKMKEKGDIPEGYSVSREKKERFSLILESASTNQTSMYLCASSFVMNTEAFFGQGTRLTVV.

The J gene is TRBJ2-7, the V gene TRBV10-1, with a tentative D call TRBD1 (5 bases). Germline V gene sequence: CDR1 WNHNN, CDR2 SYGVQD (reference sequence). V was trimmed by 0 bases and J by 4 bases, leaving 10 bases between them. The CDR3 is 14 amino acids. The CDR3 nucleotides read TGCGCCAGCAGTGAGTCTGGGGCGGTGTACGAGCAGTACTTC. As protein: CASSESGAVYEQYF.